This paragraph covers one T cell receptor (beta chain) sequence. Its antigen is unidentified. After removal of 5 bases from V and 6 bases from J, the junction contained 12 bases not matched to a gene. The CDR3 covers 15 residues. CDR1 is SNHLY, CDR2 FYNNEI, per germline. The data stem from a study of CD8+CD57+ T cells in acquired aplastic anemia. Study conclusions and caveats: No significant patient-versus-control difference appeared in CD8+ Simpson's diversity. The number of CD8+ CDR3 sequences shared by patients and controls was 25 to 35.

TCR beta VDJ and CDR3 were profiled, and genomic DNA was the template. Via MiXCR, TCRdb re-called the reads, giving one row per CDR3 protein. The table includes under 200,000 distinct CDR3 sequences, around half detected once. Sequencing involved patients with CD8+CD57+ cell expansion previously shown by flow cytometry. Acquired aplastic anemia of severe grade affected all patients. By the time of blood sampling, patients had still received no therapy. This sequence joins TRBV2 and TRBJ2-7; 8 bases match TRBD2. What was sequenced was sorted CD4+, CD8+, or CD8+CD57+ T cells (not recorded which) from PBMCs. This TCR derives from a human donor with aplastic anemia. The CDR3 protein is CASSYSPGGRLEQYF. The CDR3 DNA is TGTGCCAGCAGTTACTCCCCGGGGGGGCGGCTCGAGCAGTACTTC.